This T cell receptor (beta chain) was sequenced during a study of T cells in Graves' hyperthyroidism and ophthalmopathy (dated by TCRdb to the late 2010s). A note on the overall study: Peripheral blood samples were taken at the time of initial diagnosis, prior to any treatment. To identify TCR V-J signatures that set the groups apart, the researchers used a discovery cohort of 100 patients, made up of 43 with Graves' ophthalmopathy and some 58 with stable Graves' hyperthyroidism. An independent validation cohort of some 18 hyperthyroidism patients and more than 15 patients who later progressed to ophthalmopathy tested prospective prediction of ophthalmopathy. For training and testing, the 80 to 100 patients in the discovery cohort were randomly divided in a 7:3 ratio. In addition, the study compared T-cell repertoires in thyroid tissue and in blood from roughly six Graves' hyperthyroidism patients. Following sampling, methimazole starting at 30 mg daily was given to hyperthyroidism patients, and high-dose intravenous methylprednisolone was given to ophthalmopathy patients. TCR Vbeta CDR3 sequencing of approximately 140 peripheral blood samples (about 45 ophthalmopathy, around 80 hyperthyroidism and approximately 17 progressor patients) is reported in the paper.

At the junction V is shortened by 5 bases and J by 6 bases, with 14 bases in between. The germline V gene encodes CDR1 DFQATT and CDR2 SNEGSKA (reference sequence). The CDR3 has 13 amino acids, counting the end cysteine and phenylalanine. CDR3 DNA only is kept here, 39 bases in frame from base 1. In the ophthalmopathy patients, disease was moderately to severely active, with a Clinical Activity Score of 3 or more, a NOSPECS grade of 4 or more, and a duration of less than 3 months. Exclusion was applied to patients with uncontrolled infections, other autoimmune diseases, pregnancy or lactation. Diagnoses relied on clinical symptoms, serum thyroxine and TRAb, thyroid ultrasound and orbital computed tomography. PBMCs were separated from roughly 10 ml of fresh peripheral blood using Ficoll-Paque density gradient centrifugation. Total RNA was extracted using Trizol reagent, and RNA quality was assessed on an Agilent 2100 Bioanalyzer.

TCR beta CDR3 regions were amplified from RNA transcripts. For the first round of RT-PCR on the TCR CDR3, the HTBI primer set was used together with the Qiagen OneStep RT-PCR kit. Libraries were constructed in a second round of multiplex PCR, after which size selection and purification were carried out. Paired-end sequencing of the libraries was performed with 100 bp reads on an Illumina HiSeq2000. Per the authors' processing: Raw data were processed with SOAPnuke, discarding reads with adapters, uncalled bases, mean Phred below 15, or no exact constant-primer or identifier match. COPE v1.2.5 was used to merge high-quality paired reads, and clonotypes were defined as unique nucleotide sequences. MiTCR v1.1 was used to align clonotypes to the IMGT TRBV, TRBD and TRBJ reference segments. The analysis was restricted to V-J combinations with a frequency above 0.0001, which together covered 99.2% of the repertoires. The TCS score was defined as the ratio of F50 (clonal expansion) to E x V (chaos), calculated using BLOSUM62-based TCRdist between CDR3 peptides within each V-J. Welch's t-statistics and random forest reduced several hundred V-J features to about 13, which were used in a naive Bayes classifier (R e1071). The public reads were run again by TCRdb, first through fastp at Q25 and then through MiXCR, and only productive beta chains were kept. CDR3 protein duplicates are merged, each entry listing the most common genes and DNA. The V and J calls were determined by TCRdb, not by the authors. For this sample the table gives hundreds of thousands of distinct CDR3 sequences, of which 17% were detected only once. Roughly 18% of the sample rests with the top ten.

Overall study results and their limits: No statistical method was used to set the sample size in advance, and investigators knew the group allocation. Most expanded thyroid clonotypes (frequency above 0.001) were also detected in blood, a finding suggesting that blood repertoires may reflect thyroid immune responses. In validation, progression to ophthalmopathy was predicted by the model with roughly 69% sensitivity and 72.22% specificity, a median of approximately 6.5 months before onset. A 13 V-J signature model separated ophthalmopathy from stable hyperthyroidism, with approximately 87% sensitivity and 81% to 82% specificity in cross-validation and 80%/75% in testing.

This clonotype showed up many times. There is no known antigen for this receptor. Qualities for individual bases were not recorded, and no much larger clone is one base off. This chain joins TRBV20-1 to TRBJ2-1, with a weak D call of TRBD2 (6 bases match). This TCR derives from a woman between 18 and 29 years old with Graves' ophthalmopathy. The sample consisted of blood. This receptor carries the CDR3 CSAARGRGNEQFF. The DNA reads TGCAGTGCTGCGCGGGGACGGGGCAATGAGCAGTTCTTC.